This TCR beta chain is drawn from a study of glioma-infiltrating T cells after dendritic cell vaccination. The time point is: after dendritic cell vaccination, including at tumor progression/relapse. Before vaccination, two weeks after the third vaccination, and at progression, PBMC were collected. The assay was immunoSEQ multiplex PCR, and TCRdb's table has in-frame clones only and misses some. The top ten hold approximately 8% of the sample, which has approximately 85,000 clones, roughly 85% seen once. Study-level findings and limits: Few patients contributed both blood and tumor specimens.

V dropped 4 bases and J dropped 1; count of bases not matched to a gene: 4. CDR3 length: 15 residues. The V gene's germline CDR1 is SGHDT and CDR2 YYEEEE. In regard to this clone: Its antigen remains unknown.

Sequenced material: blood, taken after dendritic cell vaccination. This chain joins TRBV5-6 and TRBJ2-1; 8 nucleotides match TRBD1. The clonotype was recovered from a human donor with glioblastoma. CDR3 DNA: TGTGCCAGCAGCCCGGACAGGGCTTCCTACAATGAGCAGTTCTTC. Residues: CASSPDRASYNEQFF.